Each of the 20 T cell receptor beta chains below was sequenced from the same sample in a study of Graves' ophthalmopathy and Graves' hyperthyroidism. TCR beta CDR3 regions were amplified from RNA transcripts. First-round RT-PCR employed HTBI primers, with a second-round multiplex PCR after it. TCRdb ran MiXCR on the multiplex PCR reads and lists one entry per CDR3 protein. The sample lists 680,000 or so distinct CDR3 sequences, about a fifth occurring once. The material sequenced was peripheral blood. The receptor set was obtained from a woman under 30 with stable Graves' hyperthyroidism. Some clones in this sample may be carry-over from other donors' samples.

This clonotype occurred many times. This chain links TRBV2 with TRBJ2-2; 8 bases are shared with TRBD2. The V gene end was trimmed by 7 bases and the J gene end by 0 bases; junction bases not matched to a gene: 4. CDR1 and CDR2 (germline): SNHLY, FYNNEI. The CDR3 totals 15 residues. CDR3 in DNA: TGTGCCAGCACGGTTAGCGGGGCGAACACCGGGGAGCTGTTTTTT. It yields the protein CASTVSGANTGELFF.

The V gene is TRBV6-2 or TRBV6-3, the J gene TRBJ1-1; D is unresolved. The CDR3 length is 14 residues. The germline V gene has CDR1 MNHEY and CDR2 SVGEGT. Deletions cut 6 bases from V and 4 bases from J, with 15 bases between. As DNA, the CDR3 is TGTGCCAGCAGAAGTGACTGGGCCTTCACTGAAGCTTTCTTT. This translates into CASRSDWAFTEAFF.

There are many counts of this clonotype. The gene calls are TRBV10-3 and TRBJ2-2, with D tentatively TRBD1 (6 bases). This CDR3 has 16 amino acids. Germline CDR1 reads ENHRY; CDR2 reads SYGVKD. V was trimmed by 7 bases and J by 7 bases, leaving 22 bases between them. For the CDR3, the DNA is TGTGCCATCAACTCGGAAGGACAGAGGCTTGGCGGGGAGCTGTTTTTT. It codes for CAINSEGQRLGGELFF.

Notes on this clonotype: A read error may produce the germline difference seen at one junction end. This chain uses TRBV25-1 with TRBJ1-1; D is ambiguous. The germline CDR1 and CDR2 sequences are MGHDK and SYGVNS. This CDR3 contains 15 residues. CDR3 nucleotide sequence: TGTGCCAACAGTGAATTAGAAGGAGCTTACACTGAAGCTTTCTTT. Encoded protein: CANSELEGAYTEAFF.

This clonotype came up many times. The chain couples TRBV11-2 to TRBJ2-7; D is unresolved. The V gene lost 3 bases and the J gene lost 6 bases, with 9 bases spanning the gap. This CDR3 is 12 amino acids long. CDR1 is SGHAT, CDR2 FQNNGV, per germline. The CDR3, as DNA: TGTGCCAGCAGCTTTTCGGAAACCGAGCAGTACTTC. Amino acids: CASSFSETEQYF.

The J gene is TRBJ1-3, the V gene TRBV6-5, with D unresolved. V gave up 0 bases and J gave up 2 bases, with 5 bases separating them. This CDR3 region has 14 residues. The V gene's germline CDR1 is MNHEY and CDR2 SVGAGI. Here the CDR3 reads CASSYSGPGNTIYF. As DNA, the CDR3 is TGTGCCAGCAGTTACTCCGGACCTGGAAACACCATATATTTT.

The chain joins TRBV29-1 to TRBJ2-5; TRBD1 or TRBD2 may be the D gene (5 bases each). V dropped 6 bases and J dropped 3 bases, with 14 bases sitting between them. The CDR3 extends over 13 amino acids. The V gene's germline CDR1 is SQVTM and CDR2 ANQGSEA. The CDR3 nucleotides are TGCAGCGTAGCAGGGAGATTAGAAGAGACCCAGTACTTC. This gives the protein CSVAGRLEETQYF.

The chain recombines TRBV18 with TRBJ2-2; TRBD2 agrees at 10 bases. Germline assignment: CDR1 KGHSH and CDR2 LQKENI. The CDR3 runs 16 residues. V was pared by 0 bases and J by 6 bases, with 4 bases of the junction left unmatched. CDR3 protein: CASSPPASGGSGELFF. CDR3 in DNA: TGTGCCAGCTCACCACCGGCTAGCGGGGGTTCCGGGGAGCTGTTTTTT.

The chain has TRBV6-2 or TRBV6-3 and TRBJ1-6, with D perhaps TRBD1 (6 bases). The V end lost 0 bases, the J end lost 6 bases, and 15 bases lay between the germline ends. The germline V gene encodes CDR1 MNHEY and CDR2 SVGEGT. The CDR3 totals 17 residues. CDR3 DNA: TGTGCCAGCAGTTACTCGAGCAGGGGAACCTTTAATTCACCCCTCCACTTT. It is translated as CASSYSSRGTFNSPLHF.

This clonotype was observed many times. The rearrangement links TRBV6-1 to TRBJ1-1, with D maybe TRBD1 (6 bases). Trimming left V 11 bases short and J 0 bases short, with 10 bases between. The CDR3 contains 12 residues. The germline V gene has CDR1 MNHNS and CDR2 SASEGT. The CDR3 sequence: CASGGLNTEAFF. For the CDR3, the DNA is TGTGCCTCCGGGGGGCTGAACACTGAAGCTTTCTTT.

This rearrangement joins TRBV29-1 to TRBJ2-5; D possibly corresponds to TRBD1 (6 bases). Germline CDR1 and CDR2: SQVTM and ANQGSEA. The CDR3 runs to 12 residues. V dropped 6 bases and J dropped 5 bases, with 13 bases sitting between them. CDR3 sequence reads: CSVRNREETQYF. The DNA of the CDR3 is TGCAGCGTGAGGAACAGGGAGGAGACCCAGTACTTC.

This clonotype came up a few times. J is TRBJ2-7 and V is TRBV6-2 or TRBV6-3; D uncertain. V dropped 0 bases and J dropped 2 bases, with 11 bases sitting between them. This CDR3 has 15 residues. CDR1 and CDR2 (germline): MNHEY, SVGEGT. CDR3 in amino acids: CASSYSSQPTYEQYF. The CDR3 DNA sequence: TGTGCCAGCAGTTACTCTTCACAACCCACCTACGAGCAGTACTTC.

This clonotype showed up just a few times. The chain uses TRBV2 and TRBJ2-5; 11 positions agree with TRBD2. CDR1 is SNHLY and CDR2 is FYNNEI in the germline V gene. J was trimmed by 4 bases and V by 5 bases; bases with no gene match: 9. The CDR3 extends over 16 amino acids. The CDR3 nucleotides read TGTGCCAGCAGTCCAATTAGCGGGGGGGCCGCAGAGACCCAGTACTTC. Translation: CASSPISGGAAETQYF.

The chain links TRBV25-1 to TRBJ2-7, with a weak D call TRBD1 (7 bases). Trimming cost V 5 bases and J 0 bases, with 20 bases left between them. This CDR3 has 17 amino acids. CDR1 is MGHDK, CDR2 SYGVNS, per germline. This CDR3 reads CASSNSGTAGSSYEQYF. The DNA for the CDR3 is TGTGCCAGCAGTAACTCCGGGACAGCGGGCTCCTCCTACGAGCAGTACTTC.

This clonotype has at least ten counts. The chain recombines TRBV18 with TRBJ1-5, with D perhaps TRBD1 (5 bases). Trimming pared 5 bases from V and 4 bases from J, leaving 15 bases between. Germline V gene sequence: CDR1 KGHSH, CDR2 LQKENI. The CDR3 spans 15 residues. CDR3 sequence reads: CASSTDGHSNQPQHF. In DNA form, the CDR3 reads TGTGCCAGCTCAACGGACGGACACTCGAATCAGCCCCAGCATTTT.

Turning to this clonotype: A read error is possible here, since a much larger clone lies one base away. V and J are TRBV12-3 or TRBV12-4 and TRBJ2-5; D call uncertain. V was trimmed by 6 bases and J by 2 bases, leaving 13 bases between them. This CDR3 is built from 14 residues. The CDR3 loop is CASSPRNRQETQYF. Here the CDR3 DNA reads TGTGCCAGCAGCCCCCGGAACAGACAAGAGACCCAGTACTTC.

This clonotype was observed at least ten times. This chain uses TRBV30 with TRBJ1-1; TRBD1 is a possible D gene (5 bases). The V and J ends lost 3 bases and 1 base respectively, with 15 bases between them. The CDR3 length is 15 residues. Germline lookup yields CDR1 GTSNPN and CDR2 SVGIG (reference sequence). The CDR3 DNA reads TGTGCCTGGAGCCCTGACAGAGGGGCGAACACTGAAGCTTTCTTT. This translates into CAWSPDRGANTEAFF.

This clonotype was observed many times. This sequence joins TRBV5-1 and TRBJ2-4; tentative D call: TRBD2 (5 bases). The CDR3 consists of 15 residues. In germline, CDR1 is SGHRS, CDR2 YFSETQ. Trimming left V 6 bases short and J 0 bases short, with 13 bases between. The CDR3 DNA reads TGCGCCAGCAACCGAGGGATCCTAGCCAAAAACATTCAGTACTTC. Translation: CASNRGILAKNIQYF.

The CDR3 is CASSQTSGRGELFF. The CDR3 DNA follows: TGTGCCAGCAGCCAGACTAGCGGGAGAGGGGAGCTGTTTTTT. The genes are TRBV12-3 or TRBV12-4 and TRBJ2-2; TRBD2 matches 12 bases. The CDR3 totals 14 residues. The trim removed 6 bases at V and 8 bases at J, leaving 4 bases unmatched.

This clonotype showed up many times. The rearrangement links TRBV6-1 to TRBJ1-1; D unclear. The CDR3 length is 13 residues. Germline-derived CDR1 and CDR2 are MNHNS and SASEGT. Trimming pared 3 bases from V and 2 bases from J, leaving 7 bases between. The CDR3 sequence: CASSEWINTEAFF. The CDR3 DNA reads as TGTGCCAGCAGTGAGTGGATTAACACTGAAGCTTTCTTT.